The 32 T cell receptor beta chains below all came from one sample that was sequenced in a study of shared clonotypes between healthy human individuals. The repertoire was sequenced with immunoSEQ multiplex PCR; TCRdb's copy has only in-frame clones and lacks some. The repertoire has approximately 2.5 million clones, roughly 93% of them found once; the top ten carry about 0.34%. The sequenced material came from naive CD4+ T cells from PBMCs. Subset defined: CD45RA+ positively selected. The receptors here all came from a man aged 18 to 35 in good health. Some clones in this sample may be carry-over from other donors' samples.

This sequence joins TRBV6-5 and TRBJ2-7, with D possibly being TRBD2 (6 bases). The length of the CDR3 is 14 residues. The germline gives CDR1 MNHEY, CDR2 SVGAGI. The ends were cut back, 6 bases at V and 6 bases at J, with 18 bases in the middle. This CDR3 is CASRRSREVGEQYF. The DNA of the CDR3 is TGTGCCAGCAGGAGGTCGCGGGAAGTGGGCGAGCAGTACTTC.

The chain joins TRBV15 to TRBJ2-5, with 8 positions matching TRBD2. CDR3 size: 12 residues. After removal of 7 bases from V and 9 bases from J, the junction contained 7 bases not matched to a gene. The germline gives CDR1 LNHNV, CDR2 YYDKDF (reference sequence). In nucleotides, the CDR3 is TGTGCCACCACCACAGGGACTAGGGCCCAGTACTTC. It encodes CATTTGTRAQYF.

In DNA, the CDR3 is TGTGCCAGCAGTGTGCGGGGGGGGGTTTGGACTGAAGCTTTCTTT. As protein: CASSVRGGVWTEAFF. This chain joins TRBV6-1 and TRBJ1-1; TRBD1 is a possible D gene (5 bases). V gave up 4 bases and J gave up 5 bases, with 17 bases separating them. This CDR3 is 15 amino acids long. Germline CDR1 and CDR2: MNHNS and SASEGT.

This rearrangement joins TRBV5-4 to TRBJ2-5, with 9 positions matching TRBD2. The end of the DNA aligns better with TRBJ2-7, so the J call may be wrong. Germline V gene data show CDR1 as SGHNT and CDR2 as YYREEE (reference sequence). CDR3 length equals 16 residues. Here the CDR3 reads CASSLGGTSGSYEQYF. Written as DNA, the CDR3 is TGTGCCAGCAGCTTGGGCGGAACTAGCGGGTCCTACGAGCAGTACTTC.

The CDR3: CASKISGPDTQYF. Here the CDR3 DNA reads TGTGCCAGCAAAATATCAGGCCCAGATACGCAGTATTTT. The chain couples TRBV28 to TRBJ2-3; no definite D call. Trimming shortened V by 7 bases and J by 4 bases, and 12 bases separated the two germline ends. The CDR3 spans 13 residues. Looked up from germline, CDR1 is MDHEN and CDR2 is SYDVKM.

This chain links TRBV18 with TRBJ2-5, with TRBD2 as a possible D gene (6 bases). The CDR3 spans 17 residues. V lost 4 bases, J lost 2 bases, and 20 bases lay in between. The germline gives CDR1 KGHSH, CDR2 LQKENI. CDR3 in DNA: TGTGCCAGCTCACTCGGCCTTGGAGGGTTGGGACAAGAGACCCAGTACTTC. It codes for CASSLGLGGLGQETQYF.

This clone appeared a single time. The chain couples TRBV6-1 to TRBJ2-7, with 7 bases identical to TRBD2. Trimming at V came to 8 bases and at J to 5 bases, leaving 15 bases not matched to a gene. CDR1 and CDR2 (germline): MNHNS, SASEGT. The CDR3 is 15 amino acids. CDR3 sequence reads: CASRNPGLSRNEQYF. For the CDR3, the DNA is TGTGCCAGCCGTAATCCGGGACTAAGCAGAAACGAGCAGTACTTC.

The rearrangement uses TRBV9 and TRBJ1-2; D may be TRBD1 (6 bases). Germline CDR1 and CDR2: SGDLS and YYNGEE. This CDR3 has 14 residues. Deletions cut 0 bases from V and 9 bases from J, with 15 bases between. CDR3 in DNA: TGTGCCAGCAGCGTAGACAGGGCAGGGAGGCGCTACACCTTC. It specifies CASSVDRAGRRYTF. The whole variable domain, filled in from reference TRBV9 and TRBJ1-2, reads DSGVTQTPKHLITATGQRVTLRCSPRSGDLSVYWYQQSLDQGLQFLIQYYNGEERAKGNILERFSAQQFPDLHSELNLSSLELGDSALYFCASSVDRAGRRYTFGSGTRLTVV.

Of note for this clone: Other DNA sequences in the same sample also yield this CDR3. The gene calls are TRBV5-6 and TRBJ2-7; maybe TRBD1 (6 bases). The ends were cut back, 4 bases at V and 7 bases at J, with 15 bases in the middle. This CDR3 region has 13 residues. CDR1 is SGHDT and CDR2 is YYEEEE in the germline V gene. The CDR3 reads CASSAAQGSEQYF. Written as DNA, the CDR3 is TGTGCCAGCAGCGCCGCCCAGGGGTCTGAGCAGTACTTC. The variable domain in full, completed from reference TRBV5-6 and TRBJ2-7, reads DAGVTQSPTHLIKTRGQQVTLRCSPKSGHDTVSWYQQALGQGPQFIFQYYEEEERQRGNFPDRFSGHQFPNYSSELNVNALLLGDSALYLCASSAAQGSEQYFGPGTRLTVT.

The chain links TRBV5-1 to TRBJ2-3; D not certain. Germline V gene sequence: CDR1 SGHRS, CDR2 YFSETQ. CDR3 length: 13 residues. The ends were cut back, 2 bases at V and 4 bases at J, with 8 bases in the middle. The CDR3 DNA sequence: TGCGCCAGCAGCTTAAGGGTACCAGATACGCAGTATTTT. Its translation is CASSLRVPDTQYF.

This chain links TRBV5-5 with TRBJ1-2; TRBD1 might be the D (5 bases). V gave up 2 bases and J gave up 5 bases, with 13 bases separating them. Germline V gene lookup returns CDR1 SGHKS and CDR2 YYEKEE (reference sequence). CDR3 size: 14 residues. DNA of the CDR3: TGTGCCAGCAGCTTCGCGGGGGAGGGGTATGGCTACACCTTC. Residues: CASSFAGEGYGYTF.

The chain carries TRBV27 and TRBJ2-3; D is undetermined. The CDR3 covers 12 residues. Germline-derived CDR1 and CDR2 are MNHEY and SMNVEV (reference sequence). Trimming shortened V by 4 bases and J by 5 bases, and 7 bases separated the two germline ends. The chain's CDR3 is CASSSDRDTQYF. The CDR3 bases are TGTGCCAGCAGTTCGGATAGAGATACGCAGTATTTT.

The V call is TRBV29-1, the J call TRBJ1-2, with 7 bases that match TRBD1. The germline CDR1 and CDR2 sequences are SQVTM and ANQGSEA. The CDR3 length is 17 residues. Losses at the gene ends were 4 bases for V and 4 bases for J; bases not matched to a gene: 18. As DNA, the CDR3 is TGCAGCGTTGCCCCCTCCGGGACAGACCTCGAAGTCTATGGCTACACCTTC. Residues: CSVAPSGTDLEVYGYTF.

The table lists this clone with a count of one. The chain couples TRBV29-1 to TRBJ2-2; D ambiguous. Germline loops: CDR1 SQVTM, CDR2 ANQGSEA. The CDR3 is 14 residues long. Trimming removed 0 bases at V and 3 bases at J, with 8 bases between. The CDR3 is CSVEDRQHTGELFF. In DNA form, the CDR3 reads TGCAGCGTTGAAGATCGTCAGCACACCGGGGAGCTGTTTTTT.

The genes are TRBV7-2 and TRBJ2-3; 10 bases are a match to TRBD2. The germline gives CDR1 SGHTA, CDR2 FQGNSA. The V gene end was trimmed by 5 bases and the J gene end by 5 bases; junction bases not matched to a gene: 4. The CDR3 is 14 amino acids. The CDR3 nucleotides read TGTGCCAGCAGCCCCAGACTAGCGGGAGATACGCAGTATTTT. It specifies CASSPRLAGDTQYF. Drawing the rest from reference TRBV7-2 and TRBJ2-3, the complete variable domain is GAGVSQSPSNKVTEKGKDVELRCDPISGHTALYWYRQSLGQGLEFLIYFQGNSAPDKSGLPSDRFSAERTGGSVSTLTIQRTQQEDSAVYLCASSPRLAGDTQYFGPGTRLTVL.

The chain is built from TRBV6-1 and TRBJ1-4; D remains ambiguous. V was clipped by 2 bases and J by 0 bases, with 7 bases between them. Looked up from germline, CDR1 is MNHNS and CDR2 is SASEGT. The CDR3 has 15 residues. The CDR3 DNA reads as TGTGCCAGCAGTGAAACCGGGACAACTAATGAAAAACTGTTTTTT. Translated, it gives CASSETGTTNEKLFF.

To note about this clone: Other DNA sequences in the sample encode the same CDR3. The chain has TRBV20-1 and TRBJ2-1; D call uncertain. The germline gives CDR1 DFQATT, CDR2 SNEGSKA (reference sequence). Deletions cut 6 bases from V and 6 bases from J, with 6 bases between. This CDR3 spans 10 amino acids. CDR3 DNA: TGCAGTGCCATAGCCAATGAGCAGTTCTTC. It codes for CSAIANEQFF.

This chain uses TRBV5-5 with TRBJ1-4; the match to TRBD1 covers 8 bases. Germline CDR1 is SGHKS and CDR2 is YYEKEE (reference sequence). The CDR3 totals 16 residues. V was pared by 1 base and J by 7 bases, with 9 bases of the junction left unmatched. The CDR3 protein is CASSLLGTGDLEKLFF. As DNA, the CDR3 is TGTGCCAGCAGCTTGCTCGGGACAGGCGACCTTGAAAAACTGTTTTTT. Drawing the rest from reference TRBV5-5 and TRBJ1-4, the complete variable domain is DAGVTQSPTHLIKTRGQQVTLRCSPISGHKSVSWYQQVLGQGPQFIFQYYEKEERGRGNFPDRFSARQFPNYSSELNVNALLLGDSALYLCASSLLGTGDLEKLFFGSGTQLSVL.

This clone was observed a few times. The rearrangement joins TRBV2 to TRBJ1-1; D gene ambiguous. The CDR3 is 14 residues long. The germline CDR1 and CDR2 sequences are SNHLY and FYNNEI. Trimming shortened V by 1 base and J by 0 bases, and 6 bases separated the two germline ends. In nucleotides, the CDR3 is TGTGCCAGCAGTGAAGGGAGAGTGAACACTGAAGCTTTCTTT. Its protein is CASSEGRVNTEAFF.

This clone appeared a single time. The V gene is TRBV2, the J gene TRBJ1-5, with 7 bases fitting TRBD1. This CDR3 has 15 residues. Germline V gene lookup returns CDR1 SNHLY and CDR2 FYNNEI. V lost 6 bases and J lost 1; bases outside the gene matches: 6. The chain's CDR3 is CASRTQGGSNQPQHF. Here the CDR3 DNA reads TGTGCCAGCAGGACCCAGGGGGGCAGCAATCAGCCCCAGCATTTT.

This sequence joins TRBV27 and TRBJ2-2; D gene unclear. Trimming removed 8 bases from V and 6 bases from J, with 13 bases in between. The CDR3 loop spans 13 amino acids. Germline V CDR1 and CDR2: MNHEY, SMNVEV (reference sequence). The CDR3 loop is CASRVLTAGELFF. The CDR3 DNA reads as TGTGCCAGCCGTGTCTTAACCGCCGGGGAGCTGTTTTTT.

Written as DNA, the CDR3 is TGTGCCAGCAGCATAGCGGCCCCCGGGGAGCTGTTTTTT. It translates to CASSIAAPGELFF. The chain recombines TRBV11-3 with TRBJ2-2, with D perhaps TRBD2 (6 bases). The CDR3 covers 13 residues. Between the trimmed V and J ends, which lost 5 bases and 6 bases, there was a span of 10 bases. Germline V lookup: CDR1 SGHNT, CDR2 YENEEA.

The rearrangement joins TRBV11-2 to TRBJ2-7; D ambiguous. Germline V gene data show CDR1 as SGHAT and CDR2 as FQNNGV. With 2 bases removed from V and 1 base from J, the gap between germline ends came to 9 bases. The CDR3 spans 14 residues. CDR3 residues: CASSLRLESYEQYF. CDR3 sequence (DNA): TGTGCCAGCAGCTTAAGGCTCGAATCCTACGAGCAGTACTTC.

The chain joins TRBV9 to TRBJ2-1, with a possible D match to TRBD2 (6 bases). CDR3 length equals 15 residues. Germline V gene lookup returns CDR1 SGDLS and CDR2 YYNGEE. The V gene lost 3 bases and the J gene lost 3 bases, with 13 bases spanning the gap. For the CDR3, the DNA is TGTGCCAGCAGCGGTGGCGGACTATACTACAATGAGCAGTTCTTC. Translation gives CASSGGGLYYNEQFF.

As concerns this clone: Other DNA sequences in the same sample also yield this CDR3. The chain carries TRBV20-1 and TRBJ1-2, with TRBD1 matching over 7 bases. Germline CDR1 reads DFQATT; CDR2 reads SNEGSKA (reference sequence). The CDR3 runs 11 residues. J was trimmed by 4 bases and V by 5 bases; bases with no gene match: 1. CDR3 DNA: TGCAGTGCTCGGGACAGCTATGGCTACACCTTC. It specifies CSARDSYGYTF.

This chain links TRBV28 with TRBJ2-5, with TRBD2 matching 9 bases. J lost 7 bases, V lost 6 bases, and 12 bases had no gene match. The CDR3 length is 15 residues. Germline CDR1 is MDHEN and CDR2 is SYDVKM. The CDR3, as DNA: TGTGCCAGCAGGGCGACTAGCGGAGGGTGGGGGACCCAGTACTTC. Its protein is CASRATSGGWGTQYF.

The chain employs TRBV9 and TRBJ1-5, with D possibly being TRBD1 (6 bases). From germline, CDR1 is SGDLS and CDR2 YYNGEE. CDR3 length: 13 residues. V dropped 5 bases and J dropped 2 bases, with 8 bases sitting between them. The CDR3 reads CASSRQGNQPQHF. Here the CDR3 DNA reads TGTGCCAGCAGTCGACAGGGCAATCAGCCCCAGCATTTT.

V gene TRBV11-2 combines with J gene TRBJ2-5; D is unresolved. The germline V and J ends were trimmed by 5 bases and 5 bases, with 9 bases remaining between them. The CDR3 runs 12 residues. Per germline, CDR1 SGHAT and CDR2 FQNNGV. The CDR3 DNA sequence: TGTGCCAGCAGCCCCCTAGGGGAGACCCAGTACTTC. It yields the protein CASSPLGETQYF.

This clone was picked up a small number of times. The chain employs TRBV28 and TRBJ1-5; D is possibly TRBD1 (5 bases). Trimming stripped 6 bases from V and 5 bases from J, with 17 bases between. CDR3 length equals 15 residues. CDR1 and CDR2 from the germline V gene are MDHEN and SYDVKM. Written as DNA, the CDR3 is TGTGCCAGCAGCCTAGTAGGTCAGGGTTATCAGCCCCAGCATTTT. Translated, it gives CASSLVGQGYQPQHF.

This sequence joins TRBV25-1 and TRBJ2-5; no definite D call. The CDR3 is 15 residues long. Trimming left V 6 bases short and J 4 bases short, with 18 bases between. In germline, CDR1 is MGHDK, CDR2 SYGVNS. CDR3 DNA: TGTGCCAGCAGCCGCTGGACCCAAACCGCAGAGACCCAGTACTTC. Amino acids: CASSRWTQTAETQYF.

V and J are TRBV10-3 and TRBJ2-1, with D tentatively TRBD2 (5 bases). The germline CDR1 and CDR2 sequences are ENHRY and SYGVKD. This CDR3 comprises 16 residues. Trimming shortened V by 2 bases and J by 7 bases, and 18 bases separated the two germline ends. CDR3 nucleotide sequence: TGTGCCATCAGTGAGAATCTCGGGGTGGTAGTGAATGAGCAGTTCTTC. Translated, it gives CAISENLGVVVNEQFF.

The chain employs TRBV28 and TRBJ1-5; no firm D call. Trimming cost V 9 bases and J 0 bases, with 21 bases left between them. CDR3 size: 17 residues. CDR1 and CDR2 (germline): MDHEN, SYDVKM. CDR3 nucleotide sequence: TGTGCCAGTACCAGTTTACCACAAACGTATAGCAATCAGCCCCAGCATTTT. This gives the protein CASTSLPQTYSNQPQHF.